This entry is about one T cell receptor (beta chain). The data were obtained in a study of blood T cell repertoires in COVID-19. For the study at large: Sample material is recorded as cDNA or gDNA derived from T cells, B-cell-depleted T cells, or PBMCs.

Libraries were prepared by immunoSEQ multiplex PCR; TCRdb keeps only in-frame clonotypes and omits some of them. The sample includes 60,000 to 90,000 clones, 65% to 85% seen only once; the top ten take just under 6%. The trim removed 4 bases at V and 5 bases at J, leaving 11 bases unmatched. CDR1 is MGHDK and CDR2 is SYGVNS in the germline V gene. This CDR3 has 17 residues. The sequence was obtained from a man aged 60 to 75 with active or convalescent COVID-19. J is TRBJ2-5 and V is TRBV25-1, with 12 bases aligning to TRBD2. Material for sequencing was peripheral blood. CDR3 protein: CASSAPSGGASWETQYF. Written as DNA, the CDR3 is TGTGCCAGCAGTGCCCCTAGCGGGGGGGCGTCGTGGGAGACCCAGTACTTC.